The entry that follows covers one T cell receptor beta chain sequence. Its target is not known. These data belong to a study of identical twins. Study-level findings and limits: Twin pairs had excess sharing that was weaker in beta out-of-frame sequences.

From the 5' RACE reads, TCRdb called clonotypes with MiXCR, one entry per CDR3 protein. The sample holds 500,000 to 600,000 distinct CDR3 sequences; 22% are singletons and the top ten take around 0.9%. Germline CDR1 reads DFQATT; CDR2 reads SNEGSKA (reference sequence). V lost 0 bases, J lost 4 bases, and 6 bases lay in between. The CDR3 covers 12 residues. These data were also reused for a study on T cells expressing NK-cell markers. In that study: The study found dominant NKG2C+ clonotypes at about 1.0-8% of CD8+ T cells in six donors.

Sequencing used CD4+ T cells sorted from blood. The sequence was obtained from a woman younger than 30 in good health. J is TRBJ1-2 and V is TRBV20-1; D uncertain. For the CDR3, the DNA is TGCAGTGCTAGAGATCAAGGCTATGGCTACACCTTC. Amino acid sequence: CSARDQGYGYTF.